One sample yielded the 19 T cell receptor beta chains listed below, sequenced in a study of spatial heterogeneity in lung cancer. From the 5' RACE reads, TCRdb called clonotypes with MiXCR, one entry per CDR3 protein. The table shows roughly 48,000 distinct CDR3 sequences, with approximately 5% occurring only once. Specified time point: sample taken at primary tumor resection. In each case, whole RNA from tumor, nontumor lung or frozen PBMC was sequenced unsorted. The sample consisted of PBMCs, taken at surgery. The source of these receptors is a male donor with early-stage non-small cell lung cancer.

In its sample, this clonotype was seen many times. The chain uses TRBV6-5 and TRBJ2-3; 8 nucleotides line up with TRBD2. This CDR3 has 14 residues. V shed 2 bases, J shed 6 bases, and the junction held 4 bases outside the gene matches. Per the germline V gene, CDR1 is MNHEY and CDR2 is SVGAGI. The CDR3 bases are TGTGCCAGCAGTTACCGGGAGGGCCTCGATACGCAGTATTTT. Its protein product is CASSYREGLDTQYF.

This clonotype showed up many times. J is TRBJ2-1 and V is TRBV19; 11 positions match TRBD1. The V segment lost 3 bases and the J segment 6 bases; nucleotides outside the gene matches: 4. Per germline, CDR1 LNHDA and CDR2 SQIVND (reference sequence). The CDR3 extends over 15 amino acids. The CDR3 nucleotides are TGTGCCAGTAGTATCGGGACAGGGGGATCCAATGAGCAGTTCTTC. Its translation: CASSIGTGGSNEQFF.

This clonotype was found many times. V is TRBV24-1 and J is TRBJ2-3; 9 positions agree with TRBD2. There are 17 residues in the CDR3. V trimming: 5 bases; J trimming: 0 bases; junction bases outside the gene matches: 8. Germline CDR1 is KGHDR and CDR2 is SFDVKD. CDR3 protein: CATSAPTSGGSTDTQYF. CDR3 DNA sequence: TGTGCCACCAGTGCCCCGACTAGCGGAGGTAGCACAGATACGCAGTATTTT.

In its sample, this clonotype was seen many times. V gene TRBV29-1 combines with J gene TRBJ2-1, with D hard to call. Trimming took 7 bases from V and 6 from J, leaving 13 bases between them. The V gene's germline CDR1 is SQVTM and CDR2 ANQGSEA. The CDR3 is 12 residues long. DNA for the CDR3: TGCAGCGCCGAGAGGCTTATCAATGAGCAGTTCTTC. Encoded protein: CSAERLINEQFF.

This clonotype was recorded many times. The chain couples TRBV11-1 to TRBJ2-4; TRBD2 matches at 11 bases. V gave up 5 bases and J gave up 6 bases; unmatched junction bases: 3. The CDR3 consists of 14 residues. Germline V gene data show CDR1 as SGHAT and CDR2 as FQDESV (reference sequence). The CDR3 nucleotides read TGTGCCAGCAGCCCCGGACTAGCGGGAAACATTCAGTACTTC. Its protein is CASSPGLAGNIQYF.

This clonotype has at least ten counts. The chain couples TRBV20-1 to TRBJ2-5; possibly TRBD1 for D (6 bases). Trimming took 5 bases from V and 4 from J, leaving 14 bases between them. Germline V gives CDR1 DFQATT, CDR2 SNEGSKA (reference sequence). The CDR3 loop spans 13 amino acids. Here the CDR3 DNA reads TGCAGTGCTGACATCCGAGGGGGAGAGACCCAGTACTTC. Translation: CSADIRGGETQYF.

Turning to this clonotype: This may be a read error, as it is one base from a much larger clone. The chain has TRBV13 and TRBJ2-5, with 7 bases fitting TRBD2. CDR1 is PRHDT and CDR2 is FYEKMQ in the germline V gene (reference sequence). The CDR3 is 16 amino acids. The CDR3 DNA sequence: TGTGCCAGCAGCCCCCGGGCCAGCGGGATTTCGGAGACCCGGTACTTC. Translation: CASSPRASGISETRYF.

This clonotype was observed a few times. The CDR3 coding sequence is TGTGCCAGCAGCTTTGGGGACACCGGGGATACGCAGTATTTT. Encoded protein: CASSFGDTGDTQYF. The chain employs TRBV7-6 and TRBJ2-3; D may be TRBD1 (6 bases). Trimming removed 3 bases from V and 6 bases from J, with 13 bases in between. This CDR3 is built from 14 residues. CDR1 is SGHVS, CDR2 FNYEAQ, per germline.

The chain employs TRBV6-6 and TRBJ1-5, with 8 bases that match TRBD1. The germline V gene has CDR1 MNHNY and CDR2 SVGAGI (reference sequence). V dropped 5 bases and J dropped 6; count of bases not matched to a gene: 9. CDR3 length equals 15 residues. The CDR3 loop reads CASSAGQAVGQPQHF. CDR3 nucleotide sequence: TGTGCCAGCAGTGCGGGACAGGCAGTCGGTCAGCCCCAGCATTTT.

This clonotype was counted between two and nine times. The V and J genes are TRBV30 and TRBJ1-1, with D perhaps TRBD1 (5 bases). The ends were cut back, 4 bases at V and 2 bases at J, with 11 bases in the middle. This CDR3 is built from 13 residues. Germline CDR1 reads GTSNPN; CDR2 reads SVGIG (reference sequence). CDR3 sequence reads: CAWNPTVNTEAFF. As DNA, the CDR3 is TGTGCCTGGAACCCGACAGTTAACACTGAAGCTTTCTTT.

The table lists this clonotype with many counts. The V gene is TRBV5-1, the J gene TRBJ1-1, with TRBD1 matching 9 bases. J gave up 1 base and V 4 bases, and 5 bases lay outside the gene matches. The CDR3 has 15 amino acids. Germline V gene lookup returns CDR1 SGHRS and CDR2 YFSETQ. Written as DNA, the CDR3 is TGCGCCAGCAGCACCTGGACAGGGGCGAACACTGAAGCTTTCTTT. Translated, it gives CASSTWTGANTEAFF.

Ten or more counts support this clonotype. The chain couples TRBV6-6 to TRBJ2-1; perhaps TRBD2 as D (6 bases). This CDR3 spans 14 amino acids. V lost 7 bases to trimming and J lost 8 bases, with 18 bases between them. Germline assignment: CDR1 MNHNY and CDR2 SVGAGI (reference sequence). CDR3 in DNA: TGTGCCAGCACCTCGGAGGGCAGGTTCGATGAGCAGTTCTTC. It specifies CASTSEGRFDEQFF.

This clonotype showed up many times. This chain uses TRBV24-1 with TRBJ2-1; 7 bases are a match to TRBD2. This CDR3 is 13 amino acids long. With V trimmed by 5 bases and J by 7 bases, 4 bases remained unmatched. CDR1 and CDR2 (germline): KGHDR, SFDVKD. Here the CDR3 DNA reads TGTGCCACCAGTGGGTTCGGGGGGAATGAGCAGTTCTTC. This codes for CATSGFGGNEQFF.

This clonotype has ten or more counts. The chain couples TRBV11-2 to TRBJ2-5, with 7 bases lining up with TRBD2. The CDR3 totals 16 residues. Germline V gene data show CDR1 as SGHAT and CDR2 as FQNNGV. After removal of 3 bases from V and 4 bases from J, the junction contained 11 bases not matched to a gene. CDR3 sequence (DNA): TGTGCCAGCAGCTTCTTTAGCGGGCGAGGCGGAGAGACCCAGTACTTC. Its translation is CASSFFSGRGGETQYF.

V usage is TRBV5-4 and J usage is TRBJ2-7, with 11 positions matching TRBD2. After removal of 3 bases from V and 7 bases from J, the junction contained 6 bases not matched to a gene. Germline CDR1 and CDR2: SGHNT and YYREEE (reference sequence). The CDR3 covers 14 residues. The CDR3 DNA follows: TGTGCCAGCAGCTCTACTAGCGGGAGTGGGGAGCAGTACTTC. It yields the protein CASSSTSGSGEQYF.

Many counts were recorded for this clonotype. V usage is TRBV7-2 and J usage is TRBJ2-2, with D perhaps given as TRBD1 or TRBD2 (6 bases each). This CDR3 is built from 16 residues. V lost 3 bases to trimming and J lost 2 bases, with 13 bases between them. Looked up from germline, CDR1 is SGHTA and CDR2 is FQGNSA. In nucleotides, the CDR3 is TGTGCCAGCAGCTTCCCCGGAGGGGGTAACACCGGGGAGCTGTTTTTT. It translates to CASSFPGGGNTGELFF.

This clonotype was recorded at least ten times. The chain is built from TRBV12-3 or TRBV12-4 and TRBJ2-3; D possibly corresponds to TRBD1 (6 bases). V lost 1 base to trimming and J lost 3 bases, with 8 bases between them. The CDR3 runs to 14 residues. The CDR3 spells CASSLGGQTDTQYF. CDR3 in DNA: TGTGCCAGCAGTTTAGGGGGACAAACAGATACGCAGTATTTT.

This clonotype was observed many times. The CDR3 bases are TGTGCCTGGACAGGGAACTATGGCTACACCTTC. It translates to CAWTGNYGYTF. The chain joins TRBV30 to TRBJ1-2, with TRBD1 as a possible D gene (5 bases). Germline values: CDR1 GTSNPN, CDR2 SVGIG (reference sequence). This CDR3 is 11 amino acids long. V lost 4 bases and J 2 bases, leaving 5 bases between the germline ends.

In this sample, this clonotype turned up many times. The V call is TRBV20-1, the J call TRBJ1-2; TRBD1 aligns across 7 bases. CDR1 and CDR2 (germline): DFQATT, SNEGSKA (reference sequence). V was clipped by 6 bases and J by 0 bases; unmatched bases: 13. This CDR3 comprises 16 residues. This CDR3 is CSAPPGGGLANYGYTF. In nucleotides, the CDR3 is TGCAGTGCCCCCCCAGGGGGAGGGCTAGCTAACTATGGCTACACCTTC.